This T cell receptor beta chain was sequenced during a study of blood T cell repertoires in COVID-19. Study information: The analysed material was cDNA or gDNA that came from T cells, B-cell-depleted T cells, or PBMCs.

Trimming removed 0 bases from V and 3 bases from J; junction bases left unmatched: 6. The CDR3 consists of 15 residues. Per the germline V gene, CDR1 is SGHRS and CDR2 is YFSETQ. Some clones are missing from TCRdb's copy, which holds only in-frame ones; the method was immunoSEQ multiplex PCR. This table has about 490,000 clones, roughly 88% appearing once. The chain uses TRBV5-1 and TRBJ2-7, with 7 nucleotides matching TRBD1. Sequenced sample: peripheral blood. The receptor was derived from a human donor in a cohort sampled during active COVID-19. The CDR3 loop reads CASSLGQGTIYEQYF. The CDR3 nucleotides read TGCGCCAGCAGCTTGGGACAGGGTACGATCTACGAGCAGTACTTC.